A single sample gave rise to the 5 T cell receptor beta chains below, sequenced in a study of CD8 T cells in ankylosing spondylitis. In TCRdb, the 5' RACE reads were re-called with MiXCR into one record per CDR3 protein. The table records around 250,000 distinct CDR3 sequences, about 11% of them present only once. Material: blood, either unsorted or a sorted T cell fraction (not recorded which). The receptors stem from a male donor with ankylosing spondylitis or in good health (not recorded which).

This clonotype appeared many times. V and J are TRBV5-5 and TRBJ2-3; 12 bases are a match to TRBD2. The CDR3 loop spans 16 amino acids. CDR1 is SGHKS and CDR2 is YYEKEE in the germline V gene (reference sequence). V shed 4 bases and J 3 bases; nucleotides not matched to a gene: 6. CDR3 DNA: TGTGCCAGCAGCCCCCGACTAGCGGGAGTGACAGATACGCAGTATTTT. Translated: CASSPRLAGVTDTQYF.

The rearrangement joins TRBV29-1 to TRBJ2-7; 7 bases fit TRBD1. V shed 6 bases, J shed 6 bases, and the junction held 8 bases outside the gene matches. The CDR3 contains 12 residues. CDR1 SQVTM and CDR2 ANQGSEA come from the germline V gene. CDR3 amino acids: CSVQTGLGEQYF. The CDR3 DNA is TGCAGCGTACAGACAGGGTTAGGCGAGCAGTACTTC.

This clonotype was found a few times. The chain uses TRBV29-1 and TRBJ2-5; D possibly corresponds to TRBD1 (5 bases). Trimming took 4 bases from V and 6 from J, leaving 15 bases between them. This CDR3 comprises 13 residues. Per germline, CDR1 SQVTM and CDR2 ANQGSEA. The CDR3 bases are TGCAGCGTTGTACTGTGGGCAGGGAAGACCCAGTACTTC. Translated, it gives CSVVLWAGKTQYF.

This clonotype was recorded a few times. One base away lies a much larger clone, so this may be a sequencing read error. The rearrangement links TRBV29-1 to TRBJ2-7; 8 bases fit TRBD1. The CDR3 is made up of 12 amino acids. The V gene's germline CDR1 is SQVTM and CDR2 ANQGSEA. Trimming cost V 1 base and J 4 bases; bases outside gene matches: 0. The CDR3 loop is CSVEGTGYEQYF. The CDR3 coding sequence is TGCAGCGTTGAAGGGACAGGGTACGAGCAGTACTTC.

In this sample, this clonotype turned up many times. V gene TRBV12-3 or TRBV12-4 combines with J gene TRBJ2-3; no definite D call. This CDR3 spans 13 amino acids. V was shortened by 5 bases and J by 3 bases, with 9 bases between the two germline ends. Here the CDR3 DNA reads TGTGCCAGCAGTCAAGTATTGACAGATACGCAGTATTTT. Translation gives CASSQVLTDTQYF.